This T cell receptor beta chain was obtained from a study of OX40 agonist ivuxolimab in advanced cancers. This clone was detected once. The method was immunoSEQ multiplex PCR; TCRdb's version includes in-frame clones alone and lacks a portion of them. The table records under 80,000 clones, over 75% of them present only once. CDR3 length equals 14 residues. Germline assignment: CDR1 MNHEY and CDR2 SMNVEV (reference sequence). V gave up 4 bases and J gave up 4 bases, with 10 bases separating them. This receptor was taken from an adult with an advanced solid tumor such as melanoma, head and neck, liver or kidney cancer. This rearrangement joins TRBV27 to TRBJ1-4; D may be TRBD1 (5 bases). Source: CD4+ or CD8+ T cells sorted from blood, taken in a trial of the OX40 agonist ivuxolimab. CDR3 amino acids: CASSWDGRNEKLFF. CDR3 sequence (DNA): TGTGCCAGCAGTTGGGACGGGCGTAATGAAAAACTGTTTTTT.